This entry concerns a single T cell receptor (beta chain). Its specificity is unknown. These data come from a study of cytomegalovirus exposure and HLA in healthy donors. Study at large: Within an early data release were 80 million to 90 million unique TCRs drawn from HLA-typed donors.

Study results and caveats: According to the study, roughly 160 TCR beta chains were cytomegalovirus-associated. TCR beta V- and J-gene trimming, according to a later analysis, was linked to a missense DCLRE1C variant.

The study ran its PCR with 60 Vbeta and 13 Jbeta primers. TCRdb's copy holds only in-frame clones and misses some; the assay was immunoSEQ multiplex PCR. Of 90,000 to 100,000 clones in the sample, roughly two thirds were seen once. The TCR sequence derives from a female donor in good health and CMV-seronegative. Sequencing was performed on PBMCs.

This CDR3 is CASSPGQRDRNTEAFF. CDR3 in DNA: TGTGCCAGCAGTCCTGGACAGCGCGATAGGAACACTGAAGCTTTCTTT. J is TRBJ1-1 and V is TRBV27; D is possibly TRBD1 (6 bases). There are 16 residues in the CDR3. Trimming stripped 5 bases from V and 1 base from J, with 17 bases between. Germline V gene sequence: CDR1 MNHEY, CDR2 SMNVEV (reference sequence).